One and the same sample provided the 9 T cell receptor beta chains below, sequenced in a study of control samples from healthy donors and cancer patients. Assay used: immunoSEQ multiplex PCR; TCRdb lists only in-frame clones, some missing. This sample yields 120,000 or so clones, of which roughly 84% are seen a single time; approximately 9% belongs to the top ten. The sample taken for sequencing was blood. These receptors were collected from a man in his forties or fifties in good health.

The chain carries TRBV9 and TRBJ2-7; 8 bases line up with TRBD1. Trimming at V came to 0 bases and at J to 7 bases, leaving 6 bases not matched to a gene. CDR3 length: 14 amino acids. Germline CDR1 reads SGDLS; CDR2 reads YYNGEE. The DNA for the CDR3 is TGTGCCAGCAGCGTAGGGACAGGGAATACAGAGCAGTACTTC. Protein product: CASSVGTGNTEQYF.

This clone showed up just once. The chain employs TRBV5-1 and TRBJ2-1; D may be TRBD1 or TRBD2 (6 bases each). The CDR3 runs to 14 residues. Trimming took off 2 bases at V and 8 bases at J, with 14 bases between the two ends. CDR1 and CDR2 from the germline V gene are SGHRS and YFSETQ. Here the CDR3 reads CASSLTPGADEQFF. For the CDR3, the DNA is TGCGCCAGCAGCTTAACCCCGGGGGCCGATGAGCAGTTCTTC.

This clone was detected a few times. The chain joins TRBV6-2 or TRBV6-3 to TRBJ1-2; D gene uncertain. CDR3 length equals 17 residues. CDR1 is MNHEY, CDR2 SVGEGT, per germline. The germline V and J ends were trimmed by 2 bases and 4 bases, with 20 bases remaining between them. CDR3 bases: TGTGCCAGCAGTTACCCCCCACGGTACAGTCTGCCCTATGGCTACACCTTC. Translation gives CASSYPPRYSLPYGYTF.

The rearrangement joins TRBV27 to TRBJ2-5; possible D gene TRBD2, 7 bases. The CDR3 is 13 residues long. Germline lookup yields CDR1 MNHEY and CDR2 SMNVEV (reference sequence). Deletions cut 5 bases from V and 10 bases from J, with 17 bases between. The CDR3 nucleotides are TGTGCCAGCAGTCCAGACTGGGGGGGCAGCCAGTACTTC. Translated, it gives CASSPDWGGSQYF.

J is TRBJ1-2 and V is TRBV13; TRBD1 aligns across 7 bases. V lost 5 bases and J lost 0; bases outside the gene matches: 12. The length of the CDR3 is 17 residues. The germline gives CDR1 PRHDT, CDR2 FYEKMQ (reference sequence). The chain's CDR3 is CASSVTVRGAANYGYTF. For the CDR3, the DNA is TGTGCCAGCAGCGTGACAGTCAGGGGGGCAGCTAACTATGGCTACACCTTC.

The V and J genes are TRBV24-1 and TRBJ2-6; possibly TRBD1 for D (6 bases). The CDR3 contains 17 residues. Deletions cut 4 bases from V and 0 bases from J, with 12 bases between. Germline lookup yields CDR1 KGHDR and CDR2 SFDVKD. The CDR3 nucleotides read TGTGCCACCAGTGAATGGACAGCAACCTCTGGGGCCAACGTCCTGACTTTC. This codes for CATSEWTATSGANVLTF.

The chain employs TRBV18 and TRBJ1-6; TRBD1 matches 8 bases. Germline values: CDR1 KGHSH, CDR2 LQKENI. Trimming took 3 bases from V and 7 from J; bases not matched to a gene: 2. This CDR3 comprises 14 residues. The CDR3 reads CASSPTGENSPLHF. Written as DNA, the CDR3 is TGTGCCAGCTCACCGACAGGGGAGAATTCACCCCTCCACTTT.

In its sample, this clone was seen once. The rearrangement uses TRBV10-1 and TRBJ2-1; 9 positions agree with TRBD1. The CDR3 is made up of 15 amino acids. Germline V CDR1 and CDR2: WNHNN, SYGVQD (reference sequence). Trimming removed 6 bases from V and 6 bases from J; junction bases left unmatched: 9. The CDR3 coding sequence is TGCGCCAGCAGAGACTCGGGACAGGGCGGCAATGAGCAGTTCTTC. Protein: CASRDSGQGGNEQFF.

This chain's CDR3 is CASRVSGGPETQYF. Here the CDR3 DNA reads TGTGCCAGCAGGGTTTCGGGCGGCCCAGAGACCCAGTACTTC. This chain links TRBV7-3 with TRBJ2-5; D unresolved. V lost 6 bases and J 4 bases, leaving 15 bases between the germline ends. The CDR3 runs 14 residues. The germline CDR1 and CDR2 sequences are SGHTA and FQGTGA.